The clone carrying this T cell receptor beta chain showed up many times. CDR3 length: 12 residues. Trimming stripped 4 bases from V and 6 bases from J, with 7 bases between. The germline CDR1 and CDR2 sequences are MNHEY and SVGEGT. Using its own MiXCR run on the RT-PCR reads, TCRdb lists one record per CDR3 protein. The sample has 530,000 or so distinct CDR3 sequences, around 25% seen once. The sample is drawn from a study of response to subunit inactivated influenza vaccine. The TCR was taken from a middle-aged man who received an inactivated influenza vaccine. The V call is TRBV6-2 or TRBV6-3, the J call TRBJ2-1; D is perhaps TRBD1 or TRBD2 (5 bases each). The sequencing here drew on CD4+ T cells sorted from PBMCs, taken around 5 days after vaccination. The CDR3 spells CASSFGGNEQFF. DNA for the CDR3: TGTGCCAGCAGTTTTGGGGGCAATGAGCAGTTCTTC.